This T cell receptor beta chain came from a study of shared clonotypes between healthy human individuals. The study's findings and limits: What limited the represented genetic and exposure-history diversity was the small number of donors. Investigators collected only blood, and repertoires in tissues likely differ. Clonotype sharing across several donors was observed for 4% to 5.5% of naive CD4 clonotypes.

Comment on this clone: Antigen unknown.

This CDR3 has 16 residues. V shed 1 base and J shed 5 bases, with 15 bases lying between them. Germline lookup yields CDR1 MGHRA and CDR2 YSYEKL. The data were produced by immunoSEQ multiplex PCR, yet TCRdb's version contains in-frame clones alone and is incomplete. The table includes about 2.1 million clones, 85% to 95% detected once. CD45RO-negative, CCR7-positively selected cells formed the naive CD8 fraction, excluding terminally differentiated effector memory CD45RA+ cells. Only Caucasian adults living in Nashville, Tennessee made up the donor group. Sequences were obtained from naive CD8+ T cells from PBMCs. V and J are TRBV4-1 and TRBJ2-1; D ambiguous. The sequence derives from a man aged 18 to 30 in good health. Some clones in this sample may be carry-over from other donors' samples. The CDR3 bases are TGCGCCAGCAGCCAAGTTTCCGGATTATTGAACAATGAGCAGTTCTTC. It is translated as CASSQVSGLLNNEQFF.